These 22 T cell receptor beta chains were sequenced from one sample in a study of blood T cell repertoires in COVID-19. The assay was immunoSEQ multiplex PCR, and TCRdb's table has in-frame clones only and misses some. The sample carries 200,000 to 250,000 clones, 92% recorded once. The material sequenced was peripheral blood. These receptors were taken from a man aged 55-75 years with COVID-19, enrolled during active disease.

The rearrangement joins TRBV10-2 to TRBJ2-7, with D possibly matching TRBD1 (6 bases). Trimming removed 5 bases at V and 2 bases at J, with 22 bases between. The CDR3 is made up of 17 amino acids. Germline values: CDR1 WSHSY, CDR2 SAAADI. CDR3 in amino acids: CASSQSPGVAGAYEQYF. CDR3 nucleotides: TGCGCCAGCAGTCAATCCCCAGGGGTAGCTGGAGCCTACGAGCAGTACTTC.

The rearrangement links TRBV10-3 to TRBJ1-1, with a weak D call TRBD1 (5 bases). The CDR3 consists of 15 residues. Germline V gene data show CDR1 as ENHRY and CDR2 as SYGVKD. Between the trimmed V and J ends, which lost 2 bases and 0 bases, there was a span of 10 bases. CDR3 region: CAISEQGLVNTEAFF. In DNA form, the CDR3 reads TGTGCCATCAGTGAGCAGGGATTGGTGAACACTGAAGCTTTCTTT.

V gene TRBV5-1 combines with J gene TRBJ2-1; D unclear. V was trimmed by 0 bases and J by 6 bases, leaving 7 bases between them. This CDR3 is 13 amino acids long. CDR1 is SGHRS and CDR2 is YFSETQ in the germline V gene. The CDR3 coding sequence is TGCGCCAGCAGCTTGGGGGCCCCCAATGAGCAGTTCTTC. Amino acid sequence: CASSLGAPNEQFF.

This chain uses TRBV7-2 with TRBJ2-2; no firm D call. V lost 5 bases to trimming and J lost 2 bases, with 9 bases between them. The CDR3 spans 14 residues. CDR1 SGHTA and CDR2 FQGNSA come from the germline V gene. The CDR3 loop is CASSPQINTGELFF. The CDR3 coding sequence is TGTGCCAGCAGCCCCCAAATTAACACCGGGGAGCTGTTTTTT.

The chain employs TRBV19 and TRBJ2-5, with 9 bases lining up with TRBD1. Trimming at V came to 7 bases and at J to 0 bases, leaving 12 bases not matched to a gene. This CDR3 contains 17 residues. CDR1 is LNHDA and CDR2 is SQIVND in the germline V gene (reference sequence). CDR3 DNA sequence: TGTGCCAGTACCTTAACCGGGACAGGGAAGTACCAAGAGACCCAGTACTTC. Protein product: CASTLTGTGKYQETQYF.

The chain couples TRBV28 to TRBJ2-3, with D perhaps TRBD2 (6 bases). The V and J ends lost 3 bases and 0 bases respectively, with 10 bases between them. The germline V gene encodes CDR1 MDHEN and CDR2 SYDVKM. The CDR3 has 15 residues. CDR3 nucleotide sequence: TGTGCCAGCAGTTTCCCGGGAGCTAGCACAGATACGCAGTATTTT. Amino acids: CASSFPGASTDTQYF. The full variable domain, in which reference TRBV28 and TRBJ2-3 provide the parts outside the CDR3, is DVKVTQSSRYLVKRTGEKVFLECVQDMDHENMFWYRQDPGLGLRLIYFSYDVKMKEKGDIPEGYSVSREKKERFSLILESASTNQTSMYLCASSFPGASTDTQYFGPGTRLTVL.

This clone was seen only once. The V call is TRBV11-2, the J call TRBJ2-2; D is unclear. V lost 0 bases and J lost 4, with 6 bases in between. This CDR3 is 14 amino acids long. Germline loops: CDR1 SGHAT, CDR2 FQNNGV. The DNA for the CDR3 is TGTGCCAGCAGCTTAGAAGTGGCCACCGGGGAGCTGTTTTTT. Translated, it gives CASSLEVATGELFF.

The rearrangement uses TRBV25-1 and TRBJ1-2; 10 positions match TRBD1. The CDR3 totals 16 residues. The V and J ends lost 5 bases and 7 bases, in that order; junction bases with no gene match: 13. Germline V gives CDR1 MGHDK, CDR2 SYGVNS. CDR3 sequence reads: CASSTSGTGDIGGYTF. The DNA for the CDR3 is TGTGCCAGCAGTACCTCCGGGACAGGGGATATCGGTGGCTACACCTTC.

The rearrangement uses TRBV5-1 and TRBJ1-4, with D possibly matching TRBD1 (5 bases). Trimming took 2 bases from V and 8 from J, leaving 13 bases between them. This CDR3 is 14 amino acids long. Germline V gene data show CDR1 as SGHRS and CDR2 as YFSETQ. CDR3 bases: TGCGCCAGCAGCTTAGAAACGGGGGAAGAAAAACTGTTTTTT. This sequence encodes CASSLETGEEKLFF.

The chain combines TRBV4-1 with TRBJ2-7; perhaps TRBD2 as D (5 bases). CDR1 MGHRA and CDR2 YSYEKL come from the germline V gene. V dropped 5 bases and J dropped 4 bases, with 18 bases sitting between them. The CDR3 sequence is 15 residues long. CDR3 sequence (DNA): TGCGCCAGCAGCGTTGGGGAGTCGCATTTGTACGAGCAGTACTTC. Protein product: CASSVGESHLYEQYF.

The rearrangement joins TRBV19 to TRBJ1-3, with a tentative D call TRBD1 (5 bases). The CDR3 loop spans 14 amino acids. The V gene lost 4 bases and the J gene lost 4 bases, with 11 bases spanning the gap. CDR1 is LNHDA, CDR2 SQIVND, per germline (reference sequence). CDR3 sequence: CASSTGVAGNTIYF. The CDR3 DNA reads TGTGCCAGTAGTACGGGGGTAGCCGGAAACACCATATATTTT. Combining the CDR3 with reference TRBV19 and TRBJ1-3 gives the whole variable domain DGGITQSPKYLFRKEGQNVTLSCEQNLNHDAMYWYRQDPGQGLRLIYYSQIVNDFQKGDIAEGYSVSREKKESFPLTVTSAQKNPTAFYLCASSTGVAGNTIYFGEGSWLTVV.

This chain links TRBV7-2 with TRBJ2-7, with 9 nucleotides matching TRBD1. CDR1 is SGHTA, CDR2 FQGNSA, per germline. V gave up 4 bases and J gave up 3 bases; unmatched junction bases: 7. CDR3 size: 15 residues. CDR3 sequence: CASSSRTGANYEQYF. CDR3 in DNA: TGTGCCAGCAGCTCTCGGACAGGGGCGAACTACGAGCAGTACTTC.

The gene calls are TRBV10-3 and TRBJ1-1, with unresolved D. Per germline, CDR1 ENHRY and CDR2 SYGVKD. Trimming took 0 bases from V and 4 from J, leaving 9 bases between them. CDR3 length: 14 amino acids. The CDR3 region is CAISESMEFTEAFF. Written as DNA, the CDR3 is TGTGCCATCAGTGAGTCGATGGAGTTCACTGAAGCTTTCTTT.

The chain is built from TRBV19 and TRBJ1-2; TRBD1 matches 7 bases. The V segment lost 0 bases and the J segment 5 bases; nucleotides outside the gene matches: 21. The CDR3 has 20 amino acids. Germline CDR1 LNHDA, CDR2 SQIVND (reference sequence). CDR3 sequence reads: CASSIDEPFPWTGGKYGYTF. The CDR3 region has the DNA TGTGCCAGTAGTATAGATGAACCCTTCCCTTGGACAGGCGGGAAATATGGCTACACCTTC.

The V and J genes are TRBV5-6 and TRBJ1-4, with D perhaps TRBD1 (5 bases). The CDR3 length is 13 residues. Germline V gene lookup returns CDR1 SGHDT and CDR2 YYEEEE. With 4 bases removed from V and 10 bases from J, the gap between germline ends came to 14 bases. The CDR3 spells CASSTGTGGKLFF. CDR3 sequence (DNA): TGTGCCAGCAGCACCGGGACGGGGGGAAAACTGTTTTTT.

A single count supports this clone. The chain has TRBV7-2 and TRBJ1-1; perhaps TRBD1 as D (5 bases). The CDR3 has 13 amino acids. From germline, CDR1 is SGHTA and CDR2 FQGNSA. V was pared by 2 bases and J by 4 bases, with 8 bases between. The CDR3, as DNA: TGTGCCAGCAGCTTACAGGGCGTCACTGAAGCTTTCTTT. Its translation is CASSLQGVTEAFF.

This chain links TRBV7-2 with TRBJ1-6; TRBD1 agrees at 8 bases. Trimming at V came to 4 bases and at J to 8 bases, leaving 7 bases not matched to a gene. This CDR3 region has 15 residues. Germline V gene lookup returns CDR1 SGHTA and CDR2 FQGNSA. CDR3 sequence: CASSSGPTGDSPLHF. The CDR3 region has the DNA TGTGCCAGCAGCTCGGGACCGACAGGGGATTCACCCCTCCACTTT.

This chain links TRBV7-3 with TRBJ1-1, with TRBD1 matching 11 bases. Per the germline V gene, CDR1 is SGHTA and CDR2 is FQGTGA. The CDR3 loop spans 14 amino acids. The V segment lost 4 bases and the J segment 5 bases; nucleotides outside the gene matches: 3. The CDR3 loop is CASSSGTGGTEAFF. The CDR3 DNA sequence: TGTGCCAGCAGCTCAGGGACAGGGGGGACTGAAGCTTTCTTT. The complete variable domain, with remaining parts taken from reference TRBV7-3 and TRBJ1-1, reads GAGVSQTPSNKVTEKGKYVELRCDPISGHTALYWYRQSLGQGPEFLIYFQGTGAADDSGLPNDRFFAVRPEGSVSTLKIQRTERGDSAVYLCASSSGTGGTEAFFGQGTRLTVV.

This chain links TRBV27 with TRBJ1-1, with 7 bases matching TRBD1. The CDR3 is 18 residues long. The V and J ends lost 5 bases and 3 bases, in that order; junction bases with no gene match: 18. Per germline, CDR1 MNHEY and CDR2 SMNVEV (reference sequence). CDR3 coding DNA: TGTGCCAGCAGTCCCCCCCGCCAGGGGGGATCGGTTTACACTGAAGCTTTCTTT. Translating it yields CASSPPRQGGSVYTEAFF.

The CDR3 loop reads CASSIVLAGGPSGANVLTF. The CDR3 nucleotides are TGTGCCAGTAGTATAGTTCTAGCGGGGGGTCCCTCTGGGGCCAACGTCCTGACTTTC. V and J are TRBV19 and TRBJ2-6, with 11 bases aligning to TRBD2. The V and J ends lost 1 base and 0 bases, in that order; junction bases with no gene match: 5. Germline loops: CDR1 LNHDA, CDR2 SQIVND (reference sequence). The CDR3 extends over 19 amino acids.

This chain connects TRBV7-3 to TRBJ2-2; 12 bases line up with TRBD2. Germline V gene sequence: CDR1 SGHTA, CDR2 FQGTGA. With 5 bases clipped from V and 6 bases from J, the junction kept 4 bases outside the gene matches. This CDR3 has 15 residues. The DNA of the CDR3 is TGTGCCAGCAGCGCCCTAGCGGGGGGGCCCGGGGAGCTGTTTTTT. It is translated as CASSALAGGPGELFF.

This chain links TRBV2 with TRBJ2-3; 7 bases agree with TRBD1. The length of the CDR3 is 13 residues. The V gene's germline CDR1 is SNHLY and CDR2 FYNNEI. After removal of 6 bases from V and 4 bases from J, the junction contained 4 bases not matched to a gene. In nucleotides, the CDR3 is TGTGCCAGCAGCTCACAGGGGTCAGATACGCAGTATTTT. Translating gives CASSSQGSDTQYF.